These 11 T cell receptor beta chains came from one sample sequenced in a study of T cells in women clearing cervical HPV infection. Using immunoSEQ multiplex PCR, the repertoire was profiled, and TCRdb retains in-frame clones only, with some absent. Its clone listing holds around 37,000 clones. Sample: blood buffy coat. Every receptor here comes from a woman between 18 and 70 years old with a cervical HPV16 infection that either progressed to CIN3+ or cleared (not recorded which).

To note about this clone: The CDR3 end is not reached by the read, which stops 3 residues before it; the germline J gene fills it in. The V gene is TRBV6-2 or TRBV6-3, the J gene TRBJ1-4; tentatively, D is TRBD1 (5 bases). The CDR3 covers 15 residues. V lost 6 bases to trimming and J lost 4 bases, with 15 bases between them. The V gene's germline CDR1 is MNHEY and CDR2 SVGEGT. CDR3 DNA (partial): TGTGCCAGCAGCCTACCGACAGACTTTAATGAAAAA. Residues: CASSLPTDFNEK. The whole CDR3 protein is CASSLPTDFNEKLFF.

Notes on this clone: The DNA ends 3 residues before the CDR3 does, and the rest of the CDR3 is filled in from the germline J gene. The chain carries TRBV7-6 and TRBJ2-3, with D hard to call. Trimming removed 6 bases from V and 3 bases from J, with 10 bases in between. The CDR3 is 13 residues long. CDR1 and CDR2 from the germline V gene are SGHVS and FNYEAQ. The chain's CDR3 is CASSYDTTDTQYF. The sequenced CDR3 bases are TGTGCCAGCAGTTACGACACTACAGATACG.

With regard to this clone: The read terminates 3 residues before the CDR3 end, so the remaining end is supplied by the germline J gene. J is TRBJ2-5 and V is TRBV7-9; maybe TRBD2 (5 bases). There are 14 residues in the CDR3. V dropped 1 base and J dropped 5 bases, with 11 bases sitting between them. Germline CDR1 SEHNR, CDR2 FQNEAQ (reference sequence). CDR3: CASSLVQVAETQYF. The CDR3 bases that were read are TGTGCCAGCAGCTTAGTTCAGGTAGCGGAGACC.

Note on this clone: The sequence runs out 3 residues before the end of the CDR3; the remainder is reconstructed from the germline J gene. The V call is TRBV19, the J call TRBJ1-2; 12 bases map to TRBD1. This CDR3 contains 15 residues. The V gene's germline CDR1 is LNHDA and CDR2 SQIVND (reference sequence). The DNA read from the CDR3 is TGTGCCAGTAGTCTCCCGGGACAGGGGGCGGGTGAC. This gives the protein CASSLPGQGAGD. The complete CDR3 reads CASSLPGQGAGDYTF.

As concerns this clone: The read ends 3 residues shy of where the CDR3 ends; the end is completed using the germline J gene. The chain is built from TRBV7-9 and TRBJ2-4, with 7 bases lining up with TRBD2. The CDR3 covers 13 residues. In germline, CDR1 is SEHNR, CDR2 FQNEAQ (reference sequence). CDR3 DNA (partial): TGTGCCAGCAGCTTCCTAGCGGAATATGGT. Its protein is CASSFLAEYG. The full-length CDR3 reads as CASSFLAEYGQYF.

A remark on this clone: The CDR3 is cut off 3 residues early in the read; its end comes from the germline J gene. The chain couples TRBV12-3 or TRBV12-4 to TRBJ1-3; TRBD1 matches 8 bases. J lost 2 bases, V lost 7 bases, and 13 bases had no gene match. The CDR3 loop spans 17 amino acids. The CDR3 bases that were read are TGTGCCAGCATTAGATCGACAGGGGTGGCGGCTGGAAACACC. It specifies CASIRSTGVAAGNT. The CDR3 as a whole reads CASIRSTGVAAGNTIYF.

With regard to this clone: The read terminates 3 residues before the CDR3 end, so the remaining end is supplied by the germline J gene. This rearrangement joins TRBV12-3 or TRBV12-4 to TRBJ1-5; TRBD1 matches at 11 bases. CDR3 length: 17 residues. V lost 5 bases to trimming and J lost 4 bases; unmatched junction nucleotides: 10. CDR3 amino acids: CASSGQGALMGNQPQHF. The covered CDR3 bases are TGTGCCAGCAGTGGACAGGGGGCTCTGATGGGGAATCAGCCC.

As concerns this clone: Germline and junction disagree at one end, which may indicate a read error. The read ends 3 residues before the CDR3 terminus; that terminus is restored from the germline J gene. The chain recombines TRBV4-2 with TRBJ2-7; TRBD2 matches 7 bases. Germline loops: CDR1 LGHNA, CDR2 YNFKEQ. The CDR3 is made up of 13 amino acids. The CDR3 protein is CASSPGLAYEQYF. Incomplete CDR3 DNA: TGCGCCAGCAGCCCAGGACTAGCCTACGAG.

Regarding this clone: The read terminates 3 residues before the CDR3 end, so the remaining end is supplied by the germline J gene. The genes are TRBV5-1 and TRBJ1-1, with TRBD1 as a possible D gene (5 bases). The CDR3 is 15 amino acids. The V end lost 3 bases, the J end lost 1 base, and 13 bases lay between the germline ends. CDR1 and CDR2 (germline): SGHRS, YFSETQ. The part of the CDR3 DNA that was read is TGCGCCAGCAGCTCCTCACAGGTCGGGAACACTGAA. Residues: CASSSSQVGNTE. In full, the CDR3 reads CASSSSQVGNTEAFF.

CDR3 residues: CASSRQGATGLVNIQYF. The sequenced CDR3 bases are TGTGCCAGTAGTAGACAGGGGGCGACGGGCCTAGTAAACATT. The genes are TRBV19 and TRBJ2-4; TRBD1 matches at 10 bases. The read finishes 3 residues shy of the CDR3 end, and the germline J gene is used to complete it. Germline-derived CDR1 and CDR2 are LNHDA and SQIVND (reference sequence). The length of the CDR3 is 17 residues. V shed 4 bases and J 6 bases; nucleotides not matched to a gene: 12.

For this clone: The sequenced fragment ends 3 residues before the CDR3 boundary, so the rest is inferred from the germline J gene. The chain has TRBV7-3 and TRBJ1-2; D perhaps matches TRBD1 (6 bases). The CDR3 is 14 amino acids. Germline-derived CDR1 and CDR2 are SGHTA and FQGTGA. This chain's CDR3 is CASSLGAGTDTYTF. The covered CDR3 bases are TGTGCCAGCAGCTTGGGGGCGGGCACAGATACC.